Reported below is one TCR beta chain. The sample originates from a study of blood T cell repertoires in COVID-19. Study background: Samples came from the United States, Italy and Spain, spanning acute and convalescent COVID-19. T cells, B-cell-depleted T cells, or PBMCs provided the cDNA or gDNA that served as material.

The protocol was immunoSEQ multiplex PCR, while the TCRdb copy is restricted to in-frame clones and leaves out a portion. The sample has around 200,000 clones, about three quarters seen once; the top ten hold 4.5% to 7%. V was pared by 3 bases and J by 7 bases, with 12 bases between. The CDR3 runs to 14 residues. Germline CDR1 and CDR2: SGHTA and FQGTGA. The sequence derives from a woman aged 65 to 85 with acute or convalescent COVID-19. This chain joins TRBV7-3 and TRBJ2-2; D is unclear. The material sequenced was peripheral blood. The CDR3 loop is CASSFLNGDGELFF. CDR3 in DNA: TGTGCCAGCAGCTTCCTTAACGGAGACGGGGAGCTGTTTTTT.